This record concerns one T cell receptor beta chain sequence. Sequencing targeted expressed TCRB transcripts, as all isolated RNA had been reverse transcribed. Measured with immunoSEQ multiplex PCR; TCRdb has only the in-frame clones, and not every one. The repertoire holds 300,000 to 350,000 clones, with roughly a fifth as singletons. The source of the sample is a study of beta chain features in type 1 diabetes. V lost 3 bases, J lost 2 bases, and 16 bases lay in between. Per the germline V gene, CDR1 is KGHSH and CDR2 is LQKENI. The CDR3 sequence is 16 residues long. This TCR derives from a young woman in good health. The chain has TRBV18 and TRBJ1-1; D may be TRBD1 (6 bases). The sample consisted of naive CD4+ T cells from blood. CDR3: CASSPPFGTLNTEAFF. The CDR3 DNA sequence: TGTGCCAGCTCACCTCCCTTCGGGACACTTAACACTGAAGCTTTCTTT. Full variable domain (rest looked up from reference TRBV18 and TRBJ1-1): NAGVMQNPRHLVRRRGQEARLRCSPMKGHSHVYWYRQLPEEGLKFMVYLQKENIIDESGMPKERFSAEFPKEGPSILRIQQVVRGDSAAYFCASSPPFGTLNTEAFFGQGTRLTVV.